This T cell receptor beta chain was observed in a study of CD8 T cells in ankylosing spondylitis. It was by quantitative 5'-RACE with molecular barcodes that TCR beta libraries were made. Using its own MiXCR run on the 5' RACE reads, TCRdb lists one record per CDR3 protein. The sample lists hundreds of thousands of distinct CDR3 sequences, roughly 20% occurring once. This clonotype has only a few counts. The antigen remains unidentified. Study findings and constraints: Blood from ankylosing spondylitis patients appeared to carry a characteristic roughly eight-variant TCR beta motif. The study looked at matched synovial fluid samples from ankylosing spondylitis patients. Disease-linked clones were reported to be significantly enriched there. Those disease-linked clones were CD8+; they were also relatively rare in peripheral blood.

This CDR3 spans 14 amino acids. Germline CDR1 and CDR2: LNHNV and YYDKDF (reference sequence). V was pared by 0 bases and J by 1 base, with 1 base between. The source is a female donor with ankylosing spondylitis or in good health (not recorded which). Sequenced input: blood, either unsorted or a sorted T cell fraction (not recorded which). V and J are TRBV15 and TRBJ2-6; D not resolved. The CDR3 region is CATSRDSGANVLTF. For the CDR3, the DNA is TGTGCCACCAGCAGAGATTCTGGGGCCAACGTCCTGACTTTC.